These 6 T cell receptor beta chains were sequenced from one sample in a study of T cells in Graves' hyperthyroidism and ophthalmopathy. Amplified regions were TCR beta CDR3 sequences from RNA transcripts. A set of HTBI primers served as the primers for a first-round RT-PCR of the TCR CDR3. TCRdb re-analysed the multiplex PCR reads in MiXCR, keeping a single row per CDR3 protein. The sample includes 270,000 or so distinct CDR3 sequences, about 25% of them seen just once. The sample was blood. Receptors originate from a man in his forties or fifties with Graves' hyperthyroidism that later progressed to Graves' ophthalmopathy.

The CDR3 sequence: CASSERGKFYEQYF. The CDR3 region has the DNA TGTGCCAGCAGTGAAAGGGGGAAATTCTACGAGCAGTACTTC. V gene TRBV6-1 combines with J gene TRBJ2-7; perhaps TRBD1 as D (6 bases). The V and J ends lost 2 bases and 3 bases respectively, with 11 bases between them. The CDR3 sequence is 14 residues long. Germline lookup yields CDR1 MNHNS and CDR2 SASEGT.

This clonotype came up a few times. One end of the junction does not line up with germline, which may come from a read error. The chain recombines TRBV6-5 with TRBJ1-2; 7 nucleotides align to TRBD1. The germline V gene has CDR1 MNHEY and CDR2 SVGAGI. The length of the CDR3 is 14 residues. This CDR3 reads CASSYSGTAYGYTF. CDR3 coding DNA: TGTGCCAGCAGCTACTCCGGGACAGCCTATGGCTACACCTTC.

This clonotype was found a few times. This chain uses TRBV28 with TRBJ2-2, with 11 bases that match TRBD2. The CDR3 sequence is 15 residues long. Germline V gene lookup returns CDR1 MDHEN and CDR2 SYDVKM. V shed 3 bases, J shed 7 bases, and the junction held 4 bases outside the gene matches. The CDR3 region is CASSFTSGGGGELFF. CDR3 sequence (DNA): TGTGCCAGCAGTTTTACTAGCGGGGGCGGCGGGGAGCTGTTTTTT.

The sample holds a few counts of this clonotype. J is TRBJ2-2 and V is TRBV2; a possible D gene is TRBD2 (6 bases). This CDR3 has 15 amino acids. Trimming took off 7 bases at V and 0 bases at J, with 12 bases between the two ends. The germline gives CDR1 SNHLY, CDR2 FYNNEI. CDR3 amino acids: CASNRGGPNTGELFF. The CDR3 DNA is TGTGCCAGCAACCGGGGAGGTCCGAACACCGGGGAGCTGTTTTTT.

This clonotype showed up many times. The gene calls are TRBV5-1 and TRBJ2-5, with TRBD1 matching 10 bases. The trim removed 3 bases at V and 1 base at J, leaving 0 bases unmatched. Germline CDR1 SGHRS, CDR2 YFSETQ. The CDR3 runs to 14 residues. The CDR3, as DNA: TGCGCCAGCAGCTGGACAGGGGGCCAAGAGACCCAGTACTTC. Protein sequence: CASSWTGGQETQYF.

This clonotype was seen just once. The rearrangement joins TRBV6-5 to TRBJ1-2, with a tentative D call TRBD1 (6 bases). Trimming shortened V by 1 base and J by 4 bases, and 10 bases separated the two germline ends. Germline V gene sequence: CDR1 MNHEY, CDR2 SVGAGI. CDR3 size: 14 residues. Written as DNA, the CDR3 is TGTGCCAGCAGTTACTATACAGGGAGCTATGGCTACACCTTC. As protein: CASSYYTGSYGYTF.